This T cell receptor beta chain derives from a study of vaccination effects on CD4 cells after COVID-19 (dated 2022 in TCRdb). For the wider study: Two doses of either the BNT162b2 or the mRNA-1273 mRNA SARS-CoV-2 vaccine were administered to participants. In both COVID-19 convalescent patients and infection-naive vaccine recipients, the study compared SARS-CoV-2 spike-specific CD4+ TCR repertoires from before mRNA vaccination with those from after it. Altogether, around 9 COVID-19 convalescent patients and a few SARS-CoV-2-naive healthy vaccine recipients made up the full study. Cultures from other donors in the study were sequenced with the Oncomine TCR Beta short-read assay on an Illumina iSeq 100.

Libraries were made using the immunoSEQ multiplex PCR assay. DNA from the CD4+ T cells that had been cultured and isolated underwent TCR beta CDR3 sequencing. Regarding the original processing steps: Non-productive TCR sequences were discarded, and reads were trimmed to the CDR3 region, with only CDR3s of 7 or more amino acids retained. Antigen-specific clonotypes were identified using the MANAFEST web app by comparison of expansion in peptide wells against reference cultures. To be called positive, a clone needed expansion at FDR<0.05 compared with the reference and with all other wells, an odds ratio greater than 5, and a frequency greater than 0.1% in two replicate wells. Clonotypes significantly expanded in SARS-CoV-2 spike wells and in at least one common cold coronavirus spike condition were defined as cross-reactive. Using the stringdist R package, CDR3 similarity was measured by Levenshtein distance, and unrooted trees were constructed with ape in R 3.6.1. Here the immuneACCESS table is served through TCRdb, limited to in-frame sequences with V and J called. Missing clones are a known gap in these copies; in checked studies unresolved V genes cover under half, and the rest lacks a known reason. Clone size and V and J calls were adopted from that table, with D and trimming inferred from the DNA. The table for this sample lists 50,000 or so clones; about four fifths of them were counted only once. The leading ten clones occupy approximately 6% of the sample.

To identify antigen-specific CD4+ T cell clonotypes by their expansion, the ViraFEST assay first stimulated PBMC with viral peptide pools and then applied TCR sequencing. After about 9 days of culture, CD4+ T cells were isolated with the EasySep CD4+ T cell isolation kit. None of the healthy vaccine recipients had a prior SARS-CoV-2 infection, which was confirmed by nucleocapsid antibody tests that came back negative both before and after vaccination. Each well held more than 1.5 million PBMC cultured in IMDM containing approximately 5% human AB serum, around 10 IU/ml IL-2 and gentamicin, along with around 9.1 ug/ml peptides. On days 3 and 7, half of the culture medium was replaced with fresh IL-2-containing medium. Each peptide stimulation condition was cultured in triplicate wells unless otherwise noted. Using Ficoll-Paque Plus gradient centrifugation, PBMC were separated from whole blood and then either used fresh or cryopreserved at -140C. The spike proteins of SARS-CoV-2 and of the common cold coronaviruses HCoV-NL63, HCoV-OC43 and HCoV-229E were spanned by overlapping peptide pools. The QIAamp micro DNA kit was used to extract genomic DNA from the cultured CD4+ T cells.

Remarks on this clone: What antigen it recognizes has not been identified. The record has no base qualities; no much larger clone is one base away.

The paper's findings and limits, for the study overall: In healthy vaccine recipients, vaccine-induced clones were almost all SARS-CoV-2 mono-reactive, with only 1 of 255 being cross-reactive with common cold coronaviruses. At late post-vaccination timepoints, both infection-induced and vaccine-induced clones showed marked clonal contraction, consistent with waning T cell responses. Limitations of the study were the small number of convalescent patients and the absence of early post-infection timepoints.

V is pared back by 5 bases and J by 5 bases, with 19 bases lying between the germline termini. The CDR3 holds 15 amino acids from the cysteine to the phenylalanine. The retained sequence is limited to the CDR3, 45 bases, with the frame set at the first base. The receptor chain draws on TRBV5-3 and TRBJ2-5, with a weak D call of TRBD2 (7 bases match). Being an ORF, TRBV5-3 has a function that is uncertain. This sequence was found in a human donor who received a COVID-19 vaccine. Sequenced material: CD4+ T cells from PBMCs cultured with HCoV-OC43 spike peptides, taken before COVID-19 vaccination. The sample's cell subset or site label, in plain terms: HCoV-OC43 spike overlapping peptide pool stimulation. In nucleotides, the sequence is TGTGCCAGAAGATTCCGCGGGGGCGAAGGGGAGACCCAGTACTTC. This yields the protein CARRFRGGEGETQYF.